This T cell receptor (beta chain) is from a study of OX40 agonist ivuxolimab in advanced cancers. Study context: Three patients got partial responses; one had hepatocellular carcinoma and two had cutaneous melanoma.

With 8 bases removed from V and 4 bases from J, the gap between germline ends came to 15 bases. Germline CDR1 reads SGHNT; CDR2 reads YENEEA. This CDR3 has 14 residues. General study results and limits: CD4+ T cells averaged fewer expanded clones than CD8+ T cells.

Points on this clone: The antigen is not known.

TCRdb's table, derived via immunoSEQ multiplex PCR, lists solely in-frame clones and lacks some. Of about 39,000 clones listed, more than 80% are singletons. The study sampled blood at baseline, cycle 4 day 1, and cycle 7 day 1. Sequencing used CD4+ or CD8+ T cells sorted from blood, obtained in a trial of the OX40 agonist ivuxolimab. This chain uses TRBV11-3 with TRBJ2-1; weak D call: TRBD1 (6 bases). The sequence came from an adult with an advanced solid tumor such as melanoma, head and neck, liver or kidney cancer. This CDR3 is CASATGPFYNEQFF. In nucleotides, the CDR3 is TGTGCCAGCGCAACAGGGCCCTTTTACAATGAGCAGTTCTTC.